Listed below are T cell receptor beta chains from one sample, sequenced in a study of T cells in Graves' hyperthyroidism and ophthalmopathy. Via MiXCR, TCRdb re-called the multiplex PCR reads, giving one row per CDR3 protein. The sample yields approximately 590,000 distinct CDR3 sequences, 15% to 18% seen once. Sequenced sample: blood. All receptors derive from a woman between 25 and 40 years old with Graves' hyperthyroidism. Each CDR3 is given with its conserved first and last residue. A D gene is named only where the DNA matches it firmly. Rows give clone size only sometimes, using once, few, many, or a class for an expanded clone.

CDR3 protein: CASSLYAGANVLTF; CDR3 DNA: TGCGCCAGCAGCTTGTACGCTGGGGCCAACGTCCTGACTTTC; D gene: .; clone size: few; J gene: TRBJ2-6; V gene: TRBV5-1
CDR3 protein: CASSEETAFYNEQFF; CDR3 DNA: TGTGCCAGCAGTGAGGAGACAGCCTTCTACAATGAGCAGTTCTTC; D gene: .; clone size: many; J gene: TRBJ2-1; V gene: TRBV2
CDR3 protein: CASSVGATSGRVYNEQFF; CDR3 DNA: TGTGCCAGCAGCGTAGGGGCGACTAGCGGGAGGGTCTACAATGAGCAGTTCTTC; D gene: TRBD2; clone size: .; J gene: TRBJ2-1; V gene: TRBV9
CDR3 protein: CSAPGGLAFTDTQYF; CDR3 DNA: TGCAGTGCACCGGGGGGACTAGCATTCACAGATACGCAGTATTTT; D gene: TRBD2; clone size: .; J gene: TRBJ2-3; V gene: TRBV20-1
CDR3 protein: CASSERTGVIILNNEQFF; CDR3 DNA: TGTGCCAGCAGTGAAAGGACAGGGGTAATTATTCTAAACAATGAGCAGTTCTTC; D gene: TRBD1; clone size: many; J gene: TRBJ2-1; V gene: TRBV2
CDR3 protein: CASSLLYQETQYF; CDR3 DNA: TGTGCCAGCAGCCTTCTGTACCAAGAGACCCAGTACTTC; D gene: .; clone size: many; J gene: TRBJ2-5; V gene: TRBV5-1
CDR3 protein: CSARGIHTDTQYF; CDR3 DNA: TGCAGTGCAAGGGGGATACACACAGATACGCAGTATTTT; D gene: .; clone size: once; J gene: TRBJ2-3; V gene: TRBV20-1
CDR3 protein: CASTQGLNTEAFF; CDR3 DNA: TGTGCCAGTACCCAGGGCCTGAACACTGAAGCTTTCTTT; D gene: .; clone size: .; J gene: TRBJ1-1; V gene: TRBV19
CDR3 protein: CATSDGVHEQFF; CDR3 DNA: TGTGCCACCTCGGACGGTGTTCATGAGCAGTTCTTC; D gene: .; clone size: few; J gene: TRBJ2-1; V gene: TRBV24-1
CDR3 protein: CASSSRDRVGEQYF; CDR3 DNA: TGTGCCAGTAGTTCCCGGGACAGGGTAGGTGAGCAGTACTTC; D gene: TRBD1; clone size: .; J gene: TRBJ2-7; V gene: TRBV19
CDR3 protein: CASSQDFGRPYYGYTF; CDR3 DNA: TGTGCCAGCAGCCAAGATTTTGGTCGACCCTACTATGGCTACACCTTC; D gene: .; clone size: many; J gene: TRBJ1-2; V gene: TRBV3-1
CDR3 protein: CASSRLGTDHLYEQYF; CDR3 DNA: TGTGCCAGCAGCCGACTGGGAACGGACCACCTCTACGAGCAGTACTTC; D gene: .; clone size: many; J gene: TRBJ2-7; V gene: TRBV6-2/TRBV6-3
CDR3 protein: CATSANTYEQYF; CDR3 DNA: TGTGCCACCAGTGCTAACACTTACGAGCAGTACTTC; D gene: .; clone size: .; J gene: TRBJ2-7; V gene: TRBV24-1
CDR3 protein: CSARGPGGYNEQFF; CDR3 DNA: TGCAGTGCTAGAGGCCCGGGGGGTTACAATGAGCAGTTCTTC; D gene: TRBD2; clone size: many; J gene: TRBJ2-1; V gene: TRBV20-1
CDR3 protein: CASTTGDTQYF; CDR3 DNA: TGTGCCAGCACAACAGGGGATACGCAGTATTTT; D gene: .; clone size: many; J gene: TRBJ2-3; V gene: TRBV10-3
CDR3 protein: CASSTGTTSYEQYF; CDR3 DNA: TGTGCCAGCAGTACCGGGACTACCTCCTACGAGCAGTACTTC; D gene: TRBD2; clone size: many; J gene: TRBJ2-7; V gene: TRBV12-3/TRBV12-4
CDR3 protein: CASSWEETYEQYF; CDR3 DNA: TGCGCCAGCAGCTGGGAGGAGACCTACGAGCAGTACTTC; D gene: .; clone size: few; J gene: TRBJ2-7; V gene: TRBV5-1
CDR3 protein: CASSQDAGGNTQYF; CDR3 DNA: TGTGCCAGCAGCCAAGATGCGGGTGGAAATACGCAGTATTTT; D gene: .; clone size: many; J gene: TRBJ2-3; V gene: TRBV3-1
CDR3 protein: CASSFWGGDEQYF; CDR3 DNA: TGTGCCAGCAGTTTCTGGGGGGGCGACGAGCAGTACTTC; D gene: .; clone size: few; J gene: TRBJ2-7; V gene: TRBV12-3/TRBV12-4
CDR3 protein: CASKTGQSSYEQYF; CDR3 DNA: TGTGCCAGCAAGACAGGGCAAAGCTCCTACGAGCAGTACTTC; D gene: TRBD1; clone size: many; J gene: TRBJ2-7; V gene: TRBV2
CDR3 protein: CASSLSDLTQETQYF; CDR3 DNA: TGTGCCAGCAGTCTCTCGGACCTAACCCAAGAGACCCAGTACTTC; D gene: .; clone size: .; J gene: TRBJ2-5; V gene: TRBV28
CDR3 protein: CAWSSGGQVYNEQFF; CDR3 DNA: TGTGCCTGGAGTAGCGGGGGGCAAGTCTACAATGAGCAGTTCTTC; D gene: TRBD2; clone size: many; J gene: TRBJ2-1; V gene: TRBV30
CDR3 protein: CSARHGGLAGSLGNKQFF; CDR3 DNA: TGCAGTGCCCGCCACGGGGGCCTAGCGGGCTCCCTTGGCAATAAGCAGTTCTTC; D gene: TRBD2; clone size: few; J gene: TRBJ2-1; V gene: TRBV20-1
CDR3 protein: CASSAQGVGEQYF; CDR3 DNA: TGTGCCAGCAGCGCCCAGGGTGTCGGGGAGCAGTACTTC; D gene: .; clone size: few; J gene: TRBJ2-7; V gene: TRBV5-6
CDR3 protein: CASSQGPGPYGYTF; CDR3 DNA: TGTGCCAGCAGCCAAGGCCCAGGTCCCTATGGCTACACCTTC; D gene: .; clone size: few; J gene: TRBJ1-2; V gene: TRBV14
CDR3 protein: CASSERAGQTTDF; CDR3 DNA: TGTGCCAGCAGTGAAAGGGCCGGACAGACGACGGACTTC; D gene: .; clone size: many; J gene: TRBJ2-5; V gene: TRBV6-1
CDR3 protein: CSVGITGNEQFF; CDR3 DNA: TGCAGCGTGGGTATCACAGGGAATGAGCAGTTCTTC; D gene: .; clone size: once; J gene: TRBJ2-1; V gene: TRBV29-1
CDR3 protein: CSISSGEQFF; CDR3 DNA: TGCAGCATATCTAGCGGGGAGCAGTTCTTC; D gene: TRBD2; clone size: .; J gene: TRBJ2-1; V gene: TRBV29-1
CDR3 protein: CASSYSDLEGSAKNIQYF; CDR3 DNA: TGTGCCAGCAGTTACTCGGATCTCGAGGGGTCGGCCAAAAACATTCAGTACTTC; D gene: .; clone size: few; J gene: TRBJ2-4; V gene: TRBV6-5
CDR3 protein: CSAQYQEAQYF; CDR3 DNA: TGCAGTGCTCAGTATCAAGAGGCCCAGTACTTC; D gene: .; clone size: .; J gene: TRBJ2-5; V gene: TRBV20-1
CDR3 protein: CASSSQGSGVRGETQYF; CDR3 DNA: TGTGCCAGCAGCTCCCAGGGTAGCGGGGTCCGGGGGGAGACCCAGTACTTC; D gene: TRBD2; clone size: many; J gene: TRBJ2-5; V gene: TRBV7-2
CDR3 protein: CASNTGDLSKNTEAFF; CDR3 DNA: TGTGCCAGCAACACAGGAGACCTGTCCAAGAACACTGAAGCTTTCTTT; D gene: .; clone size: many; J gene: TRBJ1-1; V gene: TRBV28
CDR3 protein: CSVVPGTGGGVENYEQYF; CDR3 DNA: TGCAGCGTTGTTCCCGGGACAGGGGGCGGCGTGGAAAATTACGAGCAGTACTTC; D gene: TRBD1; clone size: .; J gene: TRBJ2-7; V gene: TRBV29-1
CDR3 protein: CASSGFGLDTYEQYF; CDR3 DNA: TGTGCCAGCAGCGGCTTCGGGCTGGATACCTACGAGCAGTACTTC; D gene: .; clone size: many; J gene: TRBJ2-7; V gene: TRBV7-9
CDR3 protein: CASSLDQGGVGELLF; CDR3 DNA: TGCGCCAGCAGCTTGGACCAGGGCGGTGTCGGGGAGCTGCTTTTT; D gene: .; clone size: few; J gene: TRBJ2-2; V gene: TRBV5-1
CDR3 protein: CAIGDGNQPQHF; CDR3 DNA: TGTGCCATTGGTGACGGGAATCAGCCCCAGCATTTT; D gene: .; clone size: few; J gene: TRBJ1-5; V gene: TRBV10-3
CDR3 protein: CASRQGPYNEQFF; CDR3 DNA: TGCGCCAGCAGGCAGGGGCCCTACAATGAGCAGTTCTTC; D gene: .; clone size: .; J gene: TRBJ2-1; V gene: TRBV4-1